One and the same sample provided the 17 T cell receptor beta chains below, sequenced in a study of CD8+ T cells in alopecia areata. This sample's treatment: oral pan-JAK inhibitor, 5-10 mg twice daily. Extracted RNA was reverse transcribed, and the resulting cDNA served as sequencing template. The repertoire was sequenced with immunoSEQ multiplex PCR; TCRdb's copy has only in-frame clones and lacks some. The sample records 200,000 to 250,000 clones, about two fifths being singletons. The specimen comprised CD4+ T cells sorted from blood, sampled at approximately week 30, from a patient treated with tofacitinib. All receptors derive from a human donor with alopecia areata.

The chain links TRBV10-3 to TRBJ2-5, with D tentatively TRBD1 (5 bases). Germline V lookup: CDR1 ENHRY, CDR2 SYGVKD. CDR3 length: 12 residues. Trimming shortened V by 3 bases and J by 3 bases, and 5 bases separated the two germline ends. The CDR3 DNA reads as TGTGCCATCAGTGACAGGGAAGAGACCCAGTACTTC. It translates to CAISDREETQYF.

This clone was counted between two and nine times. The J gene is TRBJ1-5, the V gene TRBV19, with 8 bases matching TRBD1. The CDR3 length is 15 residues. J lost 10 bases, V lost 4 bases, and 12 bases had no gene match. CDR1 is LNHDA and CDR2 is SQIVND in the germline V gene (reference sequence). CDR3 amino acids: CASSRDRSPGIPQHF. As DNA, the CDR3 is TGTGCCAGTAGTAGGGACAGGTCTCCCGGGATTCCCCAGCATTTT.

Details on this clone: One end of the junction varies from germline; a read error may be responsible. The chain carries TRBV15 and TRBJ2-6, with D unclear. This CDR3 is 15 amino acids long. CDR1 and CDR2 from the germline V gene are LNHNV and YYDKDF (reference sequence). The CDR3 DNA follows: TGTGCCACCAGCAGAGTAGGGCCTGGAGCCAACGTCCTGACTTTC. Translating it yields CATSRVGPGANVLTF.

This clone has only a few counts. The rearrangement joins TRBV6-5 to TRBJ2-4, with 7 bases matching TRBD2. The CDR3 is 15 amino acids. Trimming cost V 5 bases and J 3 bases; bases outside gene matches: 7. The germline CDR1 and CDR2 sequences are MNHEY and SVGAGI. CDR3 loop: CASSHGGSGKNIQYF. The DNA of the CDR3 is TGTGCCAGCAGTCACGGGGGGTCGGGCAAAAACATTCAGTACTTC.

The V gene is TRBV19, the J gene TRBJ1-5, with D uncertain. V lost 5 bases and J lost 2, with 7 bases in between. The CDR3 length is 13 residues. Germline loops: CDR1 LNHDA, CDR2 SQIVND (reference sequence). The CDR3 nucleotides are TGTGCCAGTAGTCCGTCCGGCAATCAGCCCCAGCATTTT. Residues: CASSPSGNQPQHF. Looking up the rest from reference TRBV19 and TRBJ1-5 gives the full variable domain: DGGITQSPKYLFRKEGQNVTLSCEQNLNHDAMYWYRQDPGQGLRLIYYSQIVNDFQKGDIAEGYSVSREKKESFPLTVTSAQKNPTAFYLCASSPSGNQPQHFGDGTRLSIL.

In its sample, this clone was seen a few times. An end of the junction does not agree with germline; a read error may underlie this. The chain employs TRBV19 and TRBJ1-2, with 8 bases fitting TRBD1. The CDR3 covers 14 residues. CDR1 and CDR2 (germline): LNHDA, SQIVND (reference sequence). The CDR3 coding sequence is TGTGCCACACAGGACAGGGTGTTTAACTATGGCTACACTTTC. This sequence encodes CATQDRVFNYGYTF.

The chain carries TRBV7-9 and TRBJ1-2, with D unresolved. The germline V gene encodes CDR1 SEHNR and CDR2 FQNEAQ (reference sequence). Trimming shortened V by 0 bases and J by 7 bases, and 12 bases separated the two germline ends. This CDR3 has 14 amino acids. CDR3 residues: CASSLASLSPGYTF. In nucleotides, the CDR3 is TGTGCCAGCAGCTTAGCGAGTCTATCCCCTGGCTACACCTTC.

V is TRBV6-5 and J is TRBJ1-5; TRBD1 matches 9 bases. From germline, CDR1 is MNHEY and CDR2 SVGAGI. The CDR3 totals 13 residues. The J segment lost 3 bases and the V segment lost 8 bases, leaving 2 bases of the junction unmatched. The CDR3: CASGQGSNQPQHF. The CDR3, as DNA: TGTGCCAGCGGACAGGGGTCCAATCAGCCCCAGCATTTT.

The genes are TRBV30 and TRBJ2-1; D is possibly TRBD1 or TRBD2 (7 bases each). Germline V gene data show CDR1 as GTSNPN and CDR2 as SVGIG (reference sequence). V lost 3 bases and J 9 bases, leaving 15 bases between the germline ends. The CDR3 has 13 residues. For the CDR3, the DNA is TGTGCCTGGAGCAGGGGGAGGGTCAGTGAGCAGTTCTTC. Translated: CAWSRGRVSEQFF.

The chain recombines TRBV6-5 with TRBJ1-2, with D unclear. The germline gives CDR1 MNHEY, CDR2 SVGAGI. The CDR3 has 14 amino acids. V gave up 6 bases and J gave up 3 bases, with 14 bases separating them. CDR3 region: CASSEQISDYGYTF. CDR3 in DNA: TGTGCCAGCAGCGAGCAGATCTCTGACTATGGCTACACCTTC.

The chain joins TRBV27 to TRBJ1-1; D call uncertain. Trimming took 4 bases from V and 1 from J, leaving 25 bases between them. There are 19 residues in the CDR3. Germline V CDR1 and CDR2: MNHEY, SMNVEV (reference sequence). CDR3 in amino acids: CASSSPPGSGGKKNTEAFF. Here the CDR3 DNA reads TGTGCCAGCAGTTCACCCCCCGGGTCTGGTGGCAAGAAGAACACTGAAGCTTTCTTT.

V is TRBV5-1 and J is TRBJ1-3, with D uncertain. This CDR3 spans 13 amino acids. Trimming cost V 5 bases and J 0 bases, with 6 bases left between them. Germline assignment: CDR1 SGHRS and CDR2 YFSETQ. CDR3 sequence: CASRPSSGNTIYF. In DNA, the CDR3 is TGCGCCAGCAGGCCGAGCTCTGGAAACACCATATATTTT.

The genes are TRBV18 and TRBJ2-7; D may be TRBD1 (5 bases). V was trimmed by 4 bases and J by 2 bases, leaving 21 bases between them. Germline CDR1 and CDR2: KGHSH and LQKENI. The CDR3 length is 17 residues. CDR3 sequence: CASSQKGWQGTTYEQYF. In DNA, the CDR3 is TGTGCCAGCTCACAGAAAGGGTGGCAGGGAACTACCTACGAGCAGTACTTC.

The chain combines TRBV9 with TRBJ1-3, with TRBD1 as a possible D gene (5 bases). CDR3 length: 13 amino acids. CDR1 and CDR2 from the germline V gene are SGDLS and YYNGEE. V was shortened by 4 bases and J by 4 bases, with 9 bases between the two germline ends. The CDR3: CASSQGSGNTIYF. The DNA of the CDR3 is TGTGCCAGCAGCCAGGGATCCGGAAACACCATATATTTT.

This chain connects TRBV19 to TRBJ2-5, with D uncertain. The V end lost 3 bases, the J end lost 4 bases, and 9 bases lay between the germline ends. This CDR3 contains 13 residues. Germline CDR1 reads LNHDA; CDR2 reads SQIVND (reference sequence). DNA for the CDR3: TGTGCCAGTAGTATTAGGAGAGGAGAGACCCAGTACTTC. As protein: CASSIRRGETQYF.

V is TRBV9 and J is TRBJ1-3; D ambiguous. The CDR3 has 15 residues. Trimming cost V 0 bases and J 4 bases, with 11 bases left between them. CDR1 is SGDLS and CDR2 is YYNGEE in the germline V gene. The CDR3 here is CASSVGPNEGNTIYF. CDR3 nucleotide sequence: TGTGCCAGCAGCGTAGGCCCCAACGAAGGAAACACCATATATTTT.

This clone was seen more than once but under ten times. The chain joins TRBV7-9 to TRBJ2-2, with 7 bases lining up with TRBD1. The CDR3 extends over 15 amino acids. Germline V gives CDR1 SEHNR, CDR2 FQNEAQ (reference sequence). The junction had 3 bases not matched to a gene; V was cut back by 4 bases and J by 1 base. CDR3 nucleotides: TGTGCCAGCAGCTCGGACAGGCTGAACACCGGGGAGCTGTTTTTT. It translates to CASSSDRLNTGELFF.